The clone carrying this T cell receptor (delta chain) is labeled as medium-sized. As yet, its antigen is unknown. In the same sample, other DNA sequences code for this CDR3. Trimming removed 4 bases from V and 1 base from J; junction bases left unmatched: 13. Germline CDR1 and CDR2: TSWWSYY and QGS. CDR3 size: 18 residues. This entry is derived from a study of γδ T cells in repeated Plasmodium falciparum infection. Across the study: Four controlled malaria infections with P. falciparum NF54 spanned 500 to 650 days. Study-wide results and limits: Vdelta2-negative gammadelta repertoires, largely Vdelta1+, seemingly showed infection-driven waves of new clonal selection. Vgamma9/Vdelta2+ repertoires stayed stably polyclonal over time and infection.

Gammadelta T cells were flow-sorted from PBMC into Vgamma9/Vdelta2+ and Vdelta2-negative populations for bulk analysis. TCRdb made new clone calls on the multiplex PCR reads using CATT. The table has around 82,000 delta-chain clones, approximately 1.4% seen once. The chain has TRDV1 and TRDJ1; 9 bases fit TRDD3. This sequence originates from a pool of human donors (malaria-infected and uninfected, not separated). Material for sequencing was gamma-delta T cells from blood. In nucleotides, the CDR3 is TGTGCTCTTGGGGGATACGAAATGGGGGATAAAGGCACCGATAAACTCATCTTT. Protein: CALGGYEMGDKGTDKLIF.